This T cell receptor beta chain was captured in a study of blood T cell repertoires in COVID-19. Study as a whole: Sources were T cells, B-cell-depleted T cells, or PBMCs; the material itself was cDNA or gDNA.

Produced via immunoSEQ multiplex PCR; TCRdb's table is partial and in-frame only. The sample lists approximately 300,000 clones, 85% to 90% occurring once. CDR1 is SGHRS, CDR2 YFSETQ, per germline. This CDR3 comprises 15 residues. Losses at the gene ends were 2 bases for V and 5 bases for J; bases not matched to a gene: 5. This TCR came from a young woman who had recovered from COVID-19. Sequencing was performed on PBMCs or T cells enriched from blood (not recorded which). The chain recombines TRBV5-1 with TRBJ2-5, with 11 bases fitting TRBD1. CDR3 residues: CASSLRTGGAETQYF. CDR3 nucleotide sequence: TGCGCCAGCAGCTTAAGGACAGGGGGCGCGGAGACCCAGTACTTC.